This T cell receptor beta chain was profiled in a study of T cell repertoires in cytomegalovirus infection (dated by TCRdb to between 2018 and 2021). About the full investigation: Donor HLA type was relevant to the analysis, as public TCR beta signatures indicated carriage of CMV infection together with the matching HLA type. What the research found in general, with its limitations: In the ex vivo response, HLA-C-restricted CMV-specific TCR beta clonotypes were dominant, and in two of eight donors the single most frequent clonotype came from this HLA-C-restricted group. In both this cohort and an independent cohort of several hundred donors, the cumulative frequency of public TCR beta family members distinguished carriers of CMV infection plus the relevant HLA type.

The instrument given in TCRdb is Illumina HiSeq 1500. Clones were called with MiXCR by TCRdb after fastp trimmed the public reads at Q25, and only in-frame beta chains were retained. Each CDR3 protein appears once, grouped with its most common genes and DNA. Counted in this sample were 680,000 or so distinct CDR3 sequences; about a third of them appeared once. About 2.8% of the sample is held by the ten biggest clonotypes. At the junction V is shortened by 3 bases and J by 1 base; bases outside the gene matches: 13. For CDR1 and CDR2, the germline V gene (reference sequence) lists LNHDA and SQIVND. The CDR3 has 18 amino acids, counting the end cysteine and phenylalanine. Only the CDR3 DNA is retained, 54 bases long and in frame from the first base. Details on this clonotype: Its antigen target is currently unknown. Base qualities are not recorded, but no much larger clone differs from it by a single base.

The sequence was collected from a human donor in good health (CMV status not recorded). Some clones in this sample may be carry-over from other donors' samples. Recombination linked TRBV19 to TRBJ2-3, with 7 middle bases fitting TRBD2. Material: PBMCs. For the CDR3, the sequence is CASSIRSGGESRTDTQYF. Here is the DNA: TGTGCCAGTAGTATTCGGTCGGGGGGAGAGTCCCGCACAGATACGCAGTATTTT.